These T cell receptor beta chains were read from a single sample in a study of beta chain features in type 1 diabetes. The repertoire was sequenced with immunoSEQ multiplex PCR; TCRdb's copy has only in-frame clones and lacks some. The sample includes some 70,000 clones, more than 45% seen only once; the top ten take 0.55% to 0.8%. Sequencing was performed on central memory CD4+ T cells from blood. These receptors were collected from a man aged 25 to 40 with type 1 diabetes. Each CDR3 is given with its conserved first and last residue. D genes are given only for firm matches. Size tells how often a clone was seen (once, few, many) or the class of an expanded clone, and some rows leave it out.

d_call,j_call,clone_size,v_call,cdr3_nt,cdr3_aa
TRBD2,TRBJ2-7,NA,TRBV6-6,TGTGCCAGCAGTTACACGGGACTAGCGGCGGAAGAGCAGTACTTC,CASSYTGLAAEEQYF
NA,TRBJ2-1,NA,TRBV28,TGTGCCAGCAGTCAAATAGGGGGCTCCTACAATGAGCAGTTCTTC,CASSQIGGSYNEQFF
NA,TRBJ1-2,NA,TRBV9,TGTGCCAGCAGCGTCGAGGGGATGGAGGGGCTCATCCGTGGCTACACCTTC,CASSVEGMEGLIRGYTF
NA,TRBJ2-2,NA,TRBV30,TGTGCCTGGATAAGGGGGAACCCACCCACCGGGGAGCTGTTTTTT,CAWIRGNPPTGELFF
NA,TRBJ1-5,NA,TRBV6-1,TGTGCCAGCAGTGAGGGGGGGGGTGACCAGCCCCAGCATTTT,CASSEGGGDQPQHF
NA,TRBJ1-3,NA,TRBV11-3,TGTGCCAGCAGCTTGGGAGAGGTTGGCTCTGGAAACACCATATATTTT,CASSLGEVGSGNTIYF
NA,TRBJ2-2,few,TRBV9,TGTGCCAGCAGCGTAGTAAGAGGGCACGGGGAGCTGTTTTTT,CASSVVRGHGELFF
NA,TRBJ1-2,once,TRBV5-4,TGTGCCAGCGCTACTTCGCTAAACTATGGCTACACCTTC,CASATSLNYGYTF
NA,TRBJ2-7,NA,TRBV6-5,TGTGCCAGCAGGACGACTAGGGGCGAGCAGTACTTC,CASRTTRGEQYF
NA,TRBJ2-3,NA,TRBV9,TGTGCCAGCAGCGTAGATAGAGCGGATACGCAGTATTTT,CASSVDRADTQYF
NA,TRBJ1-5,NA,TRBV5-5,TGTGCCAGCAGCCCGGGCGGGAGATACGGCAATCAGCCCCAGCATTTT,CASSPGGRYGNQPQHF
TRBD2,TRBJ2-1,NA,TRBV5-1,TGCGCCAGCAGCTTAGGGACTAGCATAGACTCCTACAATGAGCAGTTCTTC,CASSLGTSIDSYNEQFF
NA,TRBJ2-6,NA,TRBV6-1,TGTGCCAGCAGTTCCGGGACTGGGGCCAACGTCCTGACTTTC,CASSSGTGANVLTF
NA,TRBJ1-3,NA,TRBV19,TGTGCCAGTAGCAAAGCGGGGCAGGGGCACTCTGGAAACACCATATATTTT,CASSKAGQGHSGNTIYF
NA,TRBJ1-2,NA,TRBV6-6,TGTGCCAGCAGTTACGCGGGGAACTATGGCTACACCTTC,CASSYAGNYGYTF
NA,TRBJ2-1,NA,TRBV18,TGTGCCAGCTCACCAAAACAGGGCTCCTACAATGAGCAGTTCTTC,CASSPKQGSYNEQFF
TRBD2,TRBJ2-5,NA,TRBV5-1,TGCGCCAGCAGACCCCCGGGACTAGCGGGGTCAGAGACCCAGTACTTC,CASRPPGLAGSETQYF
NA,TRBJ1-5,NA,TRBV27,TGTGCCAGCAGTTTGGAGGGAGACCAGCCCCAGCATTTT,CASSLEGDQPQHF
NA,TRBJ1-1,NA,TRBV18,TGTGCCAGCTCACCACGAGGGAACACTGAAGCTTTCTTT,CASSPRGNTEAFF
NA,TRBJ2-1,NA,TRBV5-1,TGCGCCAGCAGCTTGAGGGGCGGGGCCCCCGATGAGCAGTTCTTC,CASSLRGGAPDEQFF
TRBD2,TRBJ2-3,NA,TRBV11-2,TGTGCCAGCAGCTTAGATAGGGACTTGGCTAGCGGCCAGAATTTT,CASSLDRDLASGQNF
TRBD2,TRBJ2-3,NA,TRBV6-1,TGTGCCAGCAGTGACCAAATAACGGGGGGGAATACGCAGTATTTT,CASSDQITGGNTQYF
NA,TRBJ1-1,NA,TRBV7-6,TGTGCCAGCAGCTTAGGACAGCTGCCTTTGAACACTGAAGCTTTCTTT,CASSLGQLPLNTEAFF
NA,TRBJ1-1,few,TRBV18,TGTGCCAGCTCACCACCGGGGCCTGGGACTGAAGCTTTCTTT,CASSPPGPGTEAFF
TRBD1,TRBJ2-2,NA,TRBV18,TGTGCCAGCTCACCTGGAGGGACAGGGAACATCGGGGAGCTGTTTTTT,CASSPGGTGNIGELFF
NA,TRBJ1-5,NA,TRBV28,TGTGCCAGCAGGCTGGGGGCGATCAATCAGCCCCAGCATTTT,CASRLGAINQPQHF
TRBD2,TRBJ2-2,NA,TRBV6-4,TGTGCCAGCAGTAGCGGGAGGAACACCGGGGAGCTGTTTTTT,CASSSGRNTGELFF
TRBD1,TRBJ1-2,NA,TRBV7-2,TGTGCCAGCAGCTCCCGGGACAGCCTCTATGGCTACACCTTC,CASSSRDSLYGYTF
TRBD2,TRBJ2-1,NA,TRBV27,TGTGCCAGCAGGCCTAGCGGGATTTGGACGCCTCGCAATGAGCAGTTCTTC,CASRPSGIWTPRNEQFF
TRBD1,TRBJ1-5,NA,TRBV5-1,TGCGCCAGCAGTGACAGGGTGGGTCAGCCCCAGCATTTT,CASSDRVGQPQHF
TRBD1,TRBJ2-7,few,TRBV19,TGTGCCAGTAGTGTACAACAGGGGAGCGAGCAGTACTTC,CASSVQQGSEQYF
NA,TRBJ1-1,NA,TRBV18,TGTGCCAGCTCACCACTTGGCAGGGGAGGGGACACTGAAGCTTTCTTT,CASSPLGRGGDTEAFF
TRBD1,TRBJ1-4,NA,TRBV5-1,TGCGCCAGCAGCCCTACCGGACAGGAGGGAGAAAAACTGTTTTTT,CASSPTGQEGEKLFF
NA,TRBJ1-2,NA,TRBV30,TGTGCCTGGAGTGTTGTGGGCAGGGGCGGCCATGGCTACACCTTC,CAWSVVGRGGHGYTF
NA,TRBJ1-1,few,TRBV2,TGTGCCAGCAGTGAAGCGGTGGAGGGTGAAGCTTTCTTT,CASSEAVEGEAFF
NA,TRBJ2-1,once,TRBV19,TGTGCCAGTAGTATTCGGGGGTCCAATGAGCAGTTCTTC,CASSIRGSNEQFF
TRBD1,TRBJ2-4,NA,TRBV6-1,TGTGCCAGCAGTGAATCCGGGACAGGGGGAGCCAAAAACATTCAGTACTTC,CASSESGTGGAKNIQYF
NA,TRBJ2-1,NA,TRBV2,TGTGCCAGCAGTGAACGGGGCGGAGGGGGCCACAATGAGCAGTTCTTC,CASSERGGGGHNEQFF
TRBD1,TRBJ1-2,NA,TRBV13,TGTGCCAGCAGCCCGCAGCCCGGGACAGGGGGTTTCTATGGCTACACCTTC,CASSPQPGTGGFYGYTF
TRBD2,TRBJ2-3,few,TRBV6-4,TGTGCCAGCAGTGAACTAGCGGGAGTGGCGGATACGCAGTATTTT,CASSELAGVADTQYF
NA,TRBJ1-3,NA,TRBV9,TGTGCCAGCAGCGCCCAACAGGGAGACTTAGGAAACACCATATATTTT,CASSAQQGDLGNTIYF
NA,TRBJ2-7,NA,TRBV25-1,TGTGCCAGCGGCGGGACTCTCTACGAGCAGTACTTC,CASGGTLYEQYF
NA,TRBJ2-7,NA,TRBV27,TGTGCCAGCGGAGGCAGCCTCATGGCGGGGTACGAGCAGTACTTC,CASGGSLMAGYEQYF
TRBD1,TRBJ2-7,NA,TRBV4-1,TGCGCCAGCAGCCCATCGGGACAGGGGGTCCTTTACGAGCAGTACTTC,CASSPSGQGVLYEQYF